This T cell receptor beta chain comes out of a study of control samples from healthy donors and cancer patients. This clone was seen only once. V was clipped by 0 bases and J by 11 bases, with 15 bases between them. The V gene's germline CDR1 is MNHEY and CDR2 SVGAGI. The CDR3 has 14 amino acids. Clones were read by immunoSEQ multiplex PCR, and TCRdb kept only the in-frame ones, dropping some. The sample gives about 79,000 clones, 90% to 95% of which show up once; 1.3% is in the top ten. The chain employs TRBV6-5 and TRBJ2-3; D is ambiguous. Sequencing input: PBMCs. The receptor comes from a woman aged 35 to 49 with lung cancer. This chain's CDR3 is CASSYSMTPWGQYF. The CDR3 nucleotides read TGTGCCAGCAGTTACTCGATGACCCCTTGGGGGCAGTATTTT.